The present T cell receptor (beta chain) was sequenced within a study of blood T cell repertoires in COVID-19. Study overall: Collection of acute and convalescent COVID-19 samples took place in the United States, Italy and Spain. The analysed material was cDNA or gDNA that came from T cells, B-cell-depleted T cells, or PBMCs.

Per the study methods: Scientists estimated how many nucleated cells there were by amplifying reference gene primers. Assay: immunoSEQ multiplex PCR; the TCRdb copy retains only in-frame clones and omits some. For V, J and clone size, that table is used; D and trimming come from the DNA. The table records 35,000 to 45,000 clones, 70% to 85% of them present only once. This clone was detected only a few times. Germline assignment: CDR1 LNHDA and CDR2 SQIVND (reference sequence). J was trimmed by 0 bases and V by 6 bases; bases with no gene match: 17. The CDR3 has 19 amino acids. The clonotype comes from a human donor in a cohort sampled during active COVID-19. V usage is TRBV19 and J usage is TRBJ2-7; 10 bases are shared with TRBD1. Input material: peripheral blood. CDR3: CASSWSPGQGRGSSYEQYF. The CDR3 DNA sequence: TGTGCCAGTAGCTGGTCTCCGGGACAGGGGCGCGGTAGCTCCTACGAGCAGTACTTC.